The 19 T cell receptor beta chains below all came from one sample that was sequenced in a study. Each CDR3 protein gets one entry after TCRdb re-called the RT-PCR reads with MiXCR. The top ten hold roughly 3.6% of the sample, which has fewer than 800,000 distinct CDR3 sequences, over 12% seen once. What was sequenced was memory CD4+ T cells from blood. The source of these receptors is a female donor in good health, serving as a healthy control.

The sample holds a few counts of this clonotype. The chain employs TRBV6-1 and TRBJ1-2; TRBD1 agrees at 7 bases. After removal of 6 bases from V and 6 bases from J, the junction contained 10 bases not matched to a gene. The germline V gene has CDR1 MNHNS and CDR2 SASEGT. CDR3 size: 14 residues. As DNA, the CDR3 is TGTGCCAGCAGCTCTCGACAGGGACCAAATGGCTACACCTTC. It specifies CASSSRQGPNGYTF.

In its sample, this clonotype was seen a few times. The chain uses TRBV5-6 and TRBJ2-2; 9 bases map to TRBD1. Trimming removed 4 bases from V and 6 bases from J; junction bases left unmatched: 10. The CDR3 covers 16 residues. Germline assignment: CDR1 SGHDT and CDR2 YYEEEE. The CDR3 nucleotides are TGTGCCAGCAGCCAGACCGGGACAGGGAGGGCCGGGGAGCTGTTTTTT. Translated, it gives CASSQTGTGRAGELFF.

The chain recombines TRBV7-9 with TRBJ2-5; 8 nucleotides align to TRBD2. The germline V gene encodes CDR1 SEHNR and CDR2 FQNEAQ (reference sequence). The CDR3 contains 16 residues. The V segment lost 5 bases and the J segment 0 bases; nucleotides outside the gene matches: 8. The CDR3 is CASSPPGLAYQETQYF. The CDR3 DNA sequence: TGTGCCAGCAGCCCACCCGGACTAGCCTACCAAGAGACCCAGTACTTC.

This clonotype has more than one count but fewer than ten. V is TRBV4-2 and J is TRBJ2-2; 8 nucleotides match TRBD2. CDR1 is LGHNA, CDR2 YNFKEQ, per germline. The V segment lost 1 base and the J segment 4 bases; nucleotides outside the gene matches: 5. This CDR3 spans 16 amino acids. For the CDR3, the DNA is TGTGCCAGCAGCCAAGCGGACGGGAGGGCCACCGGGGAGCTGTTTTTT. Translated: CASSQADGRATGELFF.

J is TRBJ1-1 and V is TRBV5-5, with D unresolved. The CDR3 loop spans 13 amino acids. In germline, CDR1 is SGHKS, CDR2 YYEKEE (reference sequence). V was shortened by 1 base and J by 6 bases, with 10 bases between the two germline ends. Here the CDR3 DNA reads TGTGCCAGCAGCTTGCGTAGGGTCCCTGAAGCTTTCTTT. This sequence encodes CASSLRRVPEAFF.

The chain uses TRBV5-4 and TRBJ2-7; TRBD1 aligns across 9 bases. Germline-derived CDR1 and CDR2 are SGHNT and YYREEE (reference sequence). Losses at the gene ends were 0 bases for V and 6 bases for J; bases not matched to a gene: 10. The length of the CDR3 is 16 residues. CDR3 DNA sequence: TGTGCCAGCAGCTTGGAATGGACAGGGGAGAATCCCGAGCAGTACTTC. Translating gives CASSLEWTGENPEQYF.

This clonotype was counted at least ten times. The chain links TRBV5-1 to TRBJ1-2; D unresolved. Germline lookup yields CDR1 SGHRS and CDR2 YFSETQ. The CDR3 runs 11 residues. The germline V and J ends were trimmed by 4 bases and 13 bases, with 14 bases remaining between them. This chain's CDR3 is CASSTGPTATF. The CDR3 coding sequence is TGCGCCAGCAGCACGGGCCCGACGGCCACCTTC.

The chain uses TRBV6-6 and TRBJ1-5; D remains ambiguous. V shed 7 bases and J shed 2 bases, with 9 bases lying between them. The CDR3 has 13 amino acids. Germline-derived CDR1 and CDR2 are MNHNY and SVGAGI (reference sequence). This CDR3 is CASTPNRNQPQHF. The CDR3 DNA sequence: TGTGCCAGCACCCCAAACCGCAATCAGCCCCAGCATTTT.

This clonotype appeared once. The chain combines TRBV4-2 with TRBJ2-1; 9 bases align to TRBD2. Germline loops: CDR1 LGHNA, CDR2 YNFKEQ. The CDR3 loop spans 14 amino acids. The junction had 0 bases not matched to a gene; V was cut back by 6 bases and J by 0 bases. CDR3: CASSSGGSYNEQFF. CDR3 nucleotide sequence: TGTGCCAGCAGTAGCGGGGGCTCCTACAATGAGCAGTTCTTC.

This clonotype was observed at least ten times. This CDR3 reads CASSLRGLGTEAFF. The CDR3 DNA sequence: TGTGCCAGCAGCTTGCGGGGCTTGGGCACTGAAGCTTTCTTT. This chain links TRBV5-8 with TRBJ1-1; possible D gene TRBD1, 5 bases. CDR1 and CDR2 from the germline V gene are SGHTS and YDEGEE. The CDR3 runs 14 residues. Between the trimmed V and J ends, which lost 1 base and 4 bases, there was a span of 11 bases.

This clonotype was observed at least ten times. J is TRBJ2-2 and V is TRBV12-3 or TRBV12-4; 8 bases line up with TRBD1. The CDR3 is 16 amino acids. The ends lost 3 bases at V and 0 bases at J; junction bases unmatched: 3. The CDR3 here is CASSFRQGSNTGELFF. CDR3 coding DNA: TGTGCCAGCAGTTTTAGACAGGGGTCGAACACCGGGGAGCTGTTTTTT.

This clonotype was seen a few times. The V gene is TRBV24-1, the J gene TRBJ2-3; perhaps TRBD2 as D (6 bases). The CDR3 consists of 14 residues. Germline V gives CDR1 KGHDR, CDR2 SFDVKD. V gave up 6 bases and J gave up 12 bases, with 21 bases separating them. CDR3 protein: CATSPPGVRDLQYF. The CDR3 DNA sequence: TGTGCCACCAGTCCGCCTGGGGTGCGGGATCTACAGTATTTT.

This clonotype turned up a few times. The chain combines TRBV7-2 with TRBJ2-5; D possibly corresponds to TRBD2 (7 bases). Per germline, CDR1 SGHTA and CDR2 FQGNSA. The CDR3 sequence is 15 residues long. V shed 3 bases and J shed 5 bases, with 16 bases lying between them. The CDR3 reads CASSLRGGYVETQYF. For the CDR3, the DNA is TGTGCCAGCAGCTTGAGGGGGGGCTACGTGGAGACCCAGTACTTC.

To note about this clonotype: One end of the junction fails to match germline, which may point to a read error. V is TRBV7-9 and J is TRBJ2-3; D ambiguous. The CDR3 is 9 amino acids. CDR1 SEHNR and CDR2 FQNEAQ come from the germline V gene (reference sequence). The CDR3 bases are TGTGCCAGCAGCTTATACCGAGCCTTT. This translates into CASSLYRAF.

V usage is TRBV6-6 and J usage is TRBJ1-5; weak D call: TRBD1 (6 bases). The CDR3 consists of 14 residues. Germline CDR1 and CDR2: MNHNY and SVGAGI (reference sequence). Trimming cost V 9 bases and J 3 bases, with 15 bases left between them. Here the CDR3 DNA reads TGTGCCAGAAGCGGGACAACGCACAATCAGCCCCAGCATTTT. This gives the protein CARSGTTHNQPQHF.

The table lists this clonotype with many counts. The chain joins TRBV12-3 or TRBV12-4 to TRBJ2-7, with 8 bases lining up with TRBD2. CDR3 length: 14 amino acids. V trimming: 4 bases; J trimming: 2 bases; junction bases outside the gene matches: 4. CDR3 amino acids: CASSYSGTPYEQYF. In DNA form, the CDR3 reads TGTGCCAGCAGTTATAGCGGGACCCCCTACGAGCAGTACTTC.

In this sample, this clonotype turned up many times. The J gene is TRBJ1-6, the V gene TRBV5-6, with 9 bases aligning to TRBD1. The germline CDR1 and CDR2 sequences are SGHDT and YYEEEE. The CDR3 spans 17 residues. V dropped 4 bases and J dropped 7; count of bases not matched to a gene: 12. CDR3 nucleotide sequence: TGTGCCAGCAGCCCCACCTATCGGGACAGGGACAATTCACCCCTCCACTTT. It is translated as CASSPTYRDRDNSPLHF.

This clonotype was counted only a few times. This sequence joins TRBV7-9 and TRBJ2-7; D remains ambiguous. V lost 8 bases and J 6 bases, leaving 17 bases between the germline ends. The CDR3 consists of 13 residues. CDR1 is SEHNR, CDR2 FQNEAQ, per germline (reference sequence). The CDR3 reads CASGRNDVGEQYF. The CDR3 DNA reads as TGTGCCAGCGGGCGGAATGACGTGGGCGAGCAGTACTTC.

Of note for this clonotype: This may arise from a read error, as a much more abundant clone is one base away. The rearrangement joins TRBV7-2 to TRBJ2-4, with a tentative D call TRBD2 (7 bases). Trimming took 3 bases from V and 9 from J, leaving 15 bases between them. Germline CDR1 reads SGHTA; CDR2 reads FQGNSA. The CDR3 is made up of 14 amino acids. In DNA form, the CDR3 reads TGTGCCAGCAGCTTGGGACACCCGGGGGGCATTCAGTACTTC. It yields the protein CASSLGHPGGIQYF.